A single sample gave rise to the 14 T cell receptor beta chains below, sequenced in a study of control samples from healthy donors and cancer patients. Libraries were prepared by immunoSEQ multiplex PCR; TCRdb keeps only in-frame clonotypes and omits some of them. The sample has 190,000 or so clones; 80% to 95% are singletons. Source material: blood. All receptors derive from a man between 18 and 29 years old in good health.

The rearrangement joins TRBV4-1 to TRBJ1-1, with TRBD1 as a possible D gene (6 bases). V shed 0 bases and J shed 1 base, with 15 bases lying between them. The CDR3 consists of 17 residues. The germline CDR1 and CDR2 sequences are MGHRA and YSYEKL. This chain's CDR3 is CASSQESGGVGNTEAFF. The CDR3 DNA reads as TGCGCCAGCAGCCAAGAGAGTGGGGGCGTAGGGAACACTGAAGCTTTCTTT.

The CDR3 DNA follows: TGTGCCAGCAGCCAAAGGGACATTGCCTACAATGAGCAGTTCTTC. Translating it yields CASSQRDIAYNEQFF. The rearrangement links TRBV3-1 (or the pseudogene TRBV3-2) to TRBJ2-1, with a possible D match to TRBD1 (6 bases). The CDR3 covers 15 residues. CDR1 is LGHDT and CDR2 is YNNKEL in the germline V gene (reference sequence). V lost 2 bases and J 2 bases, leaving 10 bases between the germline ends.

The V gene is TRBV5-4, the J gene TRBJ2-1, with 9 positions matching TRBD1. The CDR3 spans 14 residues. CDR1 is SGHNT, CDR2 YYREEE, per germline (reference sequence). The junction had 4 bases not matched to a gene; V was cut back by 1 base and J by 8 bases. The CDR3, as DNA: TGTGCCAGCAGCTTGTTACAGGGGGCGCATGAGCAGTTCTTC. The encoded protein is CASSLLQGAHEQFF.

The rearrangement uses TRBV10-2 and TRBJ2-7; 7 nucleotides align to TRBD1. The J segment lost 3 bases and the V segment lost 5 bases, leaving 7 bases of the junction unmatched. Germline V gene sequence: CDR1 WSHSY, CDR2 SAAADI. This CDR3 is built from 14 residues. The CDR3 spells CASSPETGIYEQYF. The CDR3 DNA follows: TGCGCCAGCAGTCCCGAGACAGGGATCTACGAGCAGTACTTC.

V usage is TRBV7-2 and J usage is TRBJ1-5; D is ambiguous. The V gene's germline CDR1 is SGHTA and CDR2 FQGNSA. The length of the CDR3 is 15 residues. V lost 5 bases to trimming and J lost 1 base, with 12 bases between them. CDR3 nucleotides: TGTGCCAGCAGCATTAAGTCTCCAAGCAATCAGCCCCAGCATTTT. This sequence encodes CASSIKSPSNQPQHF.

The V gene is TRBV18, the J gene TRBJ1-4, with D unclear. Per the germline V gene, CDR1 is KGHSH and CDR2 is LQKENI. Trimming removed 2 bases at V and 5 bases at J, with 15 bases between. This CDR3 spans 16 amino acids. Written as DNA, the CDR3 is TGTGCCAGCTCACCAACTGAACAAAGAACCAATGAAAAACTGTTTTTT. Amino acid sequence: CASSPTEQRTNEKLFF.

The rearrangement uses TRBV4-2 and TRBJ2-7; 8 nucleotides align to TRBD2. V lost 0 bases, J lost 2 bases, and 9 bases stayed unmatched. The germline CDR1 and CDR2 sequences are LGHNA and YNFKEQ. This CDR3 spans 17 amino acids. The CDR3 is CASSQDSLAGSTYEQYF. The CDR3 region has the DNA TGTGCCAGCAGCCAAGATAGTCTAGCGGGCTCAACCTACGAGCAGTACTTC.

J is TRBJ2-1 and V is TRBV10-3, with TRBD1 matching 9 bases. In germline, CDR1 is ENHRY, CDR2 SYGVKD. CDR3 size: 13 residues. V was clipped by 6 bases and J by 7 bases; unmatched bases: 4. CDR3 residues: CAIRPGTGNEQFF. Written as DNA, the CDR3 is TGTGCCATCAGGCCAGGGACAGGGAATGAGCAGTTCTTC.

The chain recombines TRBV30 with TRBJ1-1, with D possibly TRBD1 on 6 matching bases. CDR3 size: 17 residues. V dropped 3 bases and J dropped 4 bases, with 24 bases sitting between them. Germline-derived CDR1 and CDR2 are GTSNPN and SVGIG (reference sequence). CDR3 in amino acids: CAWRRRTEQTLTTEAFF. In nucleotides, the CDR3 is TGTGCCTGGAGACGCAGGACAGAGCAAACTCTTACCACTGAAGCTTTCTTT.

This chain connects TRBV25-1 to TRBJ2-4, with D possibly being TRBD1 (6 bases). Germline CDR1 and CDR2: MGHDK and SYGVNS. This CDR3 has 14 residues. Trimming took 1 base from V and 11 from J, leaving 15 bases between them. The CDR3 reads CASSESRTVAFQYF. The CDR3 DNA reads TGTGCCAGCAGTGAATCCAGGACAGTCGCTTTTCAGTACTTC. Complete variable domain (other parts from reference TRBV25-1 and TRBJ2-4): EADIYQTPRYLVIGTGKKITLECSQTMGHDKMYWYQQDPGMELHLIHYSYGVNSTEKGDLSSESTVSRIRTEHFPLTLESARPSHTSQYLCASSESRTVAFQYFGAGTRLSVL.

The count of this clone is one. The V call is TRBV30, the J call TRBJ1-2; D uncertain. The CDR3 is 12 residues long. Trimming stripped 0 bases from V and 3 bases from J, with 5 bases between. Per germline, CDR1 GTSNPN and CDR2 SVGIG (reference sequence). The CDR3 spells CAWSVRDYGYTF. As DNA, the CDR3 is TGTGCCTGGAGTGTACGAGACTATGGCTACACCTTC.

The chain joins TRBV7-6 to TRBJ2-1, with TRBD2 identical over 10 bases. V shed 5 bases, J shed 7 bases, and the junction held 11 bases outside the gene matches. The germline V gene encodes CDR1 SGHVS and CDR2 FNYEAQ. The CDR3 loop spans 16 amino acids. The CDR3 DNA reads TGTGCCAGCAGCCCCTCTAGCGGGGGCGGGGGTAATGAGCAGTTCTTC. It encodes CASSPSSGGGGNEQFF.

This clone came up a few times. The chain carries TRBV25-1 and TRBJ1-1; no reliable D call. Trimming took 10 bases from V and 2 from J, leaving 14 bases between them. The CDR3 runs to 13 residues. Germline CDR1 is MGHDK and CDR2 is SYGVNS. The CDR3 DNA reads TGTGCCACCGCGTCTTTACCCAACACTGAAGCTTTCTTT. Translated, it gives CATASLPNTEAFF.

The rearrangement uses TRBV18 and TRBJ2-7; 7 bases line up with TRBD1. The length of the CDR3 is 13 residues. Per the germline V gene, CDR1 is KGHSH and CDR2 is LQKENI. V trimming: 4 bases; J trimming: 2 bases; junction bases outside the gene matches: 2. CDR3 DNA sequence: TGTGCCAGCTCACGGGACAGCACCTACGAGCAGTACTTC. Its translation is CASSRDSTYEQYF.